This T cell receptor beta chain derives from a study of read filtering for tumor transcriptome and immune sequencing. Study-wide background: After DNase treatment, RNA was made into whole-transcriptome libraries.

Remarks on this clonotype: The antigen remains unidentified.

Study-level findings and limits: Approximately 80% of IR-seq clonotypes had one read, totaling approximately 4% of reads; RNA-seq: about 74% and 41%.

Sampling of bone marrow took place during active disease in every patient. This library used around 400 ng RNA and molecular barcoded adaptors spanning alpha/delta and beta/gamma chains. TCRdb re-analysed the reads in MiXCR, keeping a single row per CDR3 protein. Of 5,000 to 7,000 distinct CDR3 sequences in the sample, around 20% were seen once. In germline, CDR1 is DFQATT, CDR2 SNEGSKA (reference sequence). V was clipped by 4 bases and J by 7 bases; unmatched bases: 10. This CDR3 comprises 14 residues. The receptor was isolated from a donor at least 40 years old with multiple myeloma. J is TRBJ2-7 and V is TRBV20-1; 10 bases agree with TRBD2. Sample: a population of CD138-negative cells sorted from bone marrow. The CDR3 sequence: CSATSGRGIWEQYF. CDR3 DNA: TGCAGTGCTACCAGCGGGAGGGGGATTTGGGAGCAGTACTTC.